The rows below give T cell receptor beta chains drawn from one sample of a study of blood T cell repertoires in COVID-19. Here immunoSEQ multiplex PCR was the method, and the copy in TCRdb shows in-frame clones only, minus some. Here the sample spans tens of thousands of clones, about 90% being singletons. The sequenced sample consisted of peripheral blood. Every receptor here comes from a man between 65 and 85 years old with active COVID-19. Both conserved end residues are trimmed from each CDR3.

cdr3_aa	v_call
ATSGSGTSGYNEQF	TRBV24-1
ASSTSGTLIGETQY	TRBV19
ASTGTGGIRTEAF	TRBV19
ASSVGRGPYNEQF	TRBV9
ASSTGTGVLIKYGYT	TRBV28
ASRRDRNYGYT	TRBV19
ASSLGRGEKLF	TRBV5-6
ASSRQGGGNQPQH	TRBV19
ASSLTTGTGPGSPLH	TRBV9
SVVTGSSNTGELF	TRBV29-1
ASSLDSYSNQPQH	TRBV5-1
ASSSSVGELF	TRBV28
ASSLAENRGRGTQY	TRBV5-1
ASSLVGQGNQPQH	TRBV7-2